Following are 12 T cell receptor beta chains from one sample sequenced in a study of blood T cell repertoires in COVID-19. The method was immunoSEQ multiplex PCR; TCRdb's version includes in-frame clones alone and lacks a portion of them. The data contain about 200,000 clones, 90% of them singletons. The material sequenced was peripheral blood. These receptors came from a man aged 50 or older with acute or convalescent COVID-19.

V and J are TRBV30 and TRBJ2-3, with TRBD2 identical over 10 bases. The CDR3 runs 14 residues. The V segment lost 8 bases and the J segment 1 base; nucleotides outside the gene matches: 6. Germline assignment: CDR1 GTSNPN and CDR2 SVGIG (reference sequence). The CDR3 loop is CAGGGTSGTDTQYF. The CDR3, as DNA: TGTGCCGGGGGGGGGACTAGCGGCACAGATACGCAGTATTTT.

J is TRBJ2-1 and V is TRBV3-1 (or the pseudogene TRBV3-2); 11 bases agree with TRBD2. This CDR3 comprises 16 residues. The J segment lost 5 bases and the V segment lost 3 bases, leaving 6 bases of the junction unmatched. Germline CDR1 is LGHDT and CDR2 is YNNKEL (reference sequence). The CDR3 sequence: CASSHTGTSGHNEQFF. The CDR3 nucleotides read TGTGCCAGCAGCCATACCGGGACTAGCGGCCACAATGAGCAGTTCTTC.

V is TRBV29-1 and J is TRBJ2-5; D possibly corresponds to TRBD2 (5 bases). Germline CDR1 reads SQVTM; CDR2 reads ANQGSEA. The V end lost 5 bases, the J end lost 4 bases, and 11 bases lay between the germline ends. The CDR3 is 12 residues long. The CDR3 sequence: CSVSRGLETQYF. CDR3 sequence (DNA): TGCAGCGTTTCTCGGGGTTTAGAGACCCAGTACTTC.

The V and J genes are TRBV6-5 and TRBJ1-5; 8 bases map to TRBD1. Trimming cost V 6 bases and J 0 bases; bases outside gene matches: 4. The germline gives CDR1 MNHEY, CDR2 SVGAGI. The CDR3 is 15 amino acids. Written as DNA, the CDR3 is TGTGCCAGCAGGGTGACAGGGGATAGCAATCAGCCCCAGCATTTT. Protein: CASRVTGDSNQPQHF.

The CDR3 coding sequence is TGTGCCAGTAGTATAGGTAGGGGTATGAGTAATGAGCAGTTCTTC. Encoded protein: CASSIGRGMSNEQFF. The chain joins TRBV19 to TRBJ2-1, with D possibly matching TRBD1 (5 bases). This CDR3 is built from 15 residues. CDR1 is LNHDA, CDR2 SQIVND, per germline (reference sequence). Trimming took off 1 base at V and 7 bases at J, with 14 bases between the two ends.

The V call is TRBV7-9, the J call TRBJ1-1; D not resolved. Germline CDR1 SEHNR, CDR2 FQNEAQ (reference sequence). V was cut by 2 bases and J by 4 bases, with 11 bases left in between. The CDR3 totals 14 residues. CDR3 nucleotide sequence: TGTGCCAGCAGCTTAATCATTCGTAGCACTGAAGCTTTCTTT. Amino acids: CASSLIIRSTEAFF.

V usage is TRBV10-2 and J usage is TRBJ1-5; 7 bases are shared with TRBD1. CDR1 is WSHSY, CDR2 SAAADI, per germline. The CDR3 is made up of 13 amino acids. V lost 4 bases and J lost 7; bases outside the gene matches: 4. The CDR3 nucleotides are TGCGCCAGCAGTGGAGACAGGGTACAGCCCCAGCATTTT. It translates to CASSGDRVQPQHF.

The rearrangement links TRBV29-1 to TRBJ1-4, with 7 bases that match TRBD1. Per germline, CDR1 SQVTM and CDR2 ANQGSEA. V trimming: 4 bases; J trimming: 6 bases; junction bases outside the gene matches: 2. CDR3 size: 12 residues. This CDR3 reads CSVGGGDEKLFF. CDR3 DNA sequence: TGCAGCGTTGGAGGGGGCGATGAAAAACTGTTTTTT.

The chain uses TRBV28 and TRBJ2-1; 10 nucleotides agree with TRBD2. This CDR3 is 16 amino acids long. Germline CDR1 and CDR2: MDHEN and SYDVKM. V gave up 6 bases and J gave up 5 bases; unmatched junction bases: 10. This CDR3 reads CASSPPPSGSHNEQFF. The DNA of the CDR3 is TGTGCCAGCAGCCCACCCCCTAGCGGGAGTCACAATGAGCAGTTCTTC.

This clone has only a few counts. The chain carries TRBV11-2 and TRBJ2-7; 10 bases are a match to TRBD2. The CDR3 covers 15 residues. With 4 bases clipped from V and 4 bases from J, the junction kept 7 bases outside the gene matches. Looked up from germline, CDR1 is SGHAT and CDR2 is FQNNGV. CDR3 sequence reads: CASSYTSGASYEQYF. The CDR3 coding sequence is TGTGCCAGCAGCTATACTAGCGGGGCGTCGTACGAGCAGTACTTC.

The rearrangement links TRBV30 to TRBJ1-2; 9 bases fit TRBD1. V dropped 1 base and J dropped 10; count of bases not matched to a gene: 19. The CDR3 is 17 residues long. CDR1 and CDR2 (germline): GTSNPN, SVGIG (reference sequence). The CDR3 sequence: CAWSAATGGVKNEAYTF. Here the CDR3 DNA reads TGTGCCTGGAGTGCCGCGACAGGGGGGGTTAAGAACGAGGCCTACACCTTC.

This chain uses TRBV6-5 with TRBJ1-1; TRBD1 might be the D (5 bases). V dropped 2 bases and J dropped 6 bases, with 10 bases sitting between them. Germline V gives CDR1 MNHEY, CDR2 SVGAGI. The CDR3 consists of 13 residues. The CDR3 protein is CASSYRQGPEAFF. In DNA, the CDR3 is TGTGCCAGCAGTTACAGGCAGGGTCCTGAAGCTTTCTTT.